One sample yielded the 32 T cell receptor beta chains listed below, sequenced in a study of early T cells in non-severe SARS-CoV-2 infection. TCRdb ran MiXCR on the 5' RACE reads and lists one entry per CDR3 protein. The sample yields 50,000 or so distinct CDR3 sequences, over 5% seen once. What was sequenced was whole blood. The origin of the receptors is an adult who was a healthcare worker with PCR-confirmed SARS-CoV-2 infection or an uninfected control (not recorded which).

This clonotype has at least ten counts. This chain uses TRBV7-9 with TRBJ1-6, with D possibly matching TRBD1 (5 bases). Between the trimmed V and J ends, which lost 5 bases and 8 bases, there was a span of 10 bases. The V gene's germline CDR1 is SEHNR and CDR2 FQNEAQ (reference sequence). The CDR3 spans 13 residues. The CDR3 coding sequence is TGTGCCAGCAGCATCGCCAGGGATTCACCCCTCCACTTT. This sequence encodes CASSIARDSPLHF.

At least ten counts were recorded for this clonotype. V and J are TRBV5-1 and TRBJ1-1; 10 nucleotides match TRBD1. Unmatched junction bases numbered 10, after V lost 1 base and J lost 1 base. The CDR3 contains 18 residues. Per germline, CDR1 SGHRS and CDR2 YFSETQ. CDR3 protein: CASSLLAGTGAKNTEAFF. The CDR3 coding sequence is TGCGCCAGCAGCTTGCTCGCCGGGACAGGGGCTAAGAACACTGAAGCTTTCTTT.

This clonotype came up many times. CDR3 sequence (DNA): TGTGCCAGCAGTTGGGTCTTAAATGAGCAGTTCTTC. Its protein product is CASSWVLNEQFF. This chain links TRBV12-3 or TRBV12-4 with TRBJ2-1, with D unresolved. V dropped 4 bases and J dropped 7 bases, with 8 bases sitting between them. This CDR3 is built from 12 residues.

This clonotype was detected ten times or more. The CDR3: CASSYGQAEAFF. The DNA for the CDR3 is TGTGCCAGCAGTTACGGGCAGGCTGAAGCTTTCTTT. The V call is TRBV6-5, the J call TRBJ1-1, with D uncertain. V lost 2 bases, J lost 6 bases, and 7 bases lay in between. Germline CDR1 and CDR2: MNHEY and SVGAGI. The CDR3 is 12 amino acids.

V and J are TRBV6-1 and TRBJ2-5, with 13 nucleotides matching TRBD2. Looked up from germline, CDR1 is MNHNS and CDR2 is SASEGT. The CDR3 runs 16 residues. With 6 bases clipped from V and 8 bases from J, the junction kept 12 bases outside the gene matches. The CDR3 region is CASSPYTGTSGKTQYF. CDR3 DNA: TGTGCCAGCAGCCCTTATACCGGGACTAGCGGGAAAACCCAGTACTTC.

The rearrangement uses TRBV2 and TRBJ2-1, with TRBD1 identical over 7 bases. Trimming cost V 10 bases and J 3 bases; bases outside gene matches: 6. CDR3 size: 13 residues. CDR1 and CDR2 (germline): SNHLY, FYNNEI. The DNA for the CDR3 is TGTGCCAACCAACAGGGGATCTACAATGAGCAGTTCTTC. This sequence encodes CANQQGIYNEQFF.

V usage is TRBV12-3 or TRBV12-4 and J usage is TRBJ2-2; TRBD1 agrees at 10 bases. The CDR3 length is 14 residues. The ends lost 6 bases at V and 6 bases at J; junction bases unmatched: 4. CDR3 amino acids: CASREGQGAGELFF. CDR3 DNA: TGTGCCAGCAGGGAAGGACAGGGGGCCGGGGAGCTGTTTTTT.

The chain combines TRBV29-1 with TRBJ2-7; D is possibly TRBD2 (6 bases). Trimming took off 4 bases at V and 6 bases at J, with 10 bases between the two ends. The CDR3 is 11 residues long. Germline V lookup: CDR1 SQVTM, CDR2 ANQGSEA. This CDR3 reads CSVGMGGEQYF. The CDR3 DNA sequence: TGCAGCGTTGGGATGGGGGGCGAGCAGTACTTC.

The table lists this clonotype with many counts. The chain links TRBV2 to TRBJ1-2, with D perhaps matching TRBD1 (6 bases). The CDR3 contains 12 residues. Per germline, CDR1 SNHLY and CDR2 FYNNEI. V dropped 6 bases and J dropped 6 bases, with 11 bases sitting between them. CDR3 sequence reads: CASSLQGHGYTF. CDR3 DNA: TGTGCCAGCAGCCTCCAGGGGCATGGCTACACCTTC. The complete variable domain, with remaining parts taken from reference TRBV2 and TRBJ1-2, reads EPEVTQTPSHQVTQMGQEVILRCVPISNHLYFYWYRQILGQKVEFLVSFYNNEISEKSEIFDDQFSVERPDGSNFTLKIRSTKLEDSAMYFCASSLQGHGYTFGSGTRLTVV.

This clonotype was seen repeatedly, ten times or more. The J gene is TRBJ2-2, the V gene TRBV7-9; D may match TRBD1 or TRBD2 (6 bases each). Germline-derived CDR1 and CDR2 are SEHNR and FQNEAQ (reference sequence). V lost 5 bases, J lost 7 bases, and 17 bases lay in between. The CDR3 covers 15 residues. CDR3 in amino acids: CASSEDGGANGELFF. As DNA, the CDR3 is TGTGCCAGCAGCGAGGACGGGGGCGCGAACGGGGAGCTGTTTTTT.

This clonotype occurred many times. CDR3 coding DNA: TGCAGTGCTAGAGGACTAGCTTACAATGAGCAGTTCTTC. Translating gives CSARGLAYNEQFF. The chain carries TRBV20-1 and TRBJ2-1; 7 nucleotides match TRBD2. V trimming: 1 base; J trimming: 4 bases; junction bases outside the gene matches: 1. This CDR3 contains 13 residues. The germline CDR1 and CDR2 sequences are DFQATT and SNEGSKA (reference sequence).

As concerns this clonotype: The junction shows a germline mismatch at one end, possibly a read error. V is TRBV7-3 and J is TRBJ2-3, with 11 bases that match TRBD2. In germline, CDR1 is SGHTA, CDR2 FQGTGA. This CDR3 has 16 residues. CDR3 coding DNA: TGTGCCAGCGGCTTAACCCTAGCGGGGGGCTCAGATACGCAGTATTTT. This gives the protein CASGLTLAGGSDTQYF. Full variable domain (rest looked up from reference TRBV7-3 and TRBJ2-3): GAGVSQTPSNKVTEKGKYVELRCDPISGHTALYWYRQSLGQGPEFLIYFQGTGAADDSGLPNDRFFAVRPEGSVSTLKIQRTERGDSAVYLCASGLTLAGGSDTQYFGPGTRLTVL.

This clonotype was recorded a few times. The chain employs TRBV18 and TRBJ2-1; 11 bases fit TRBD2. This CDR3 spans 16 amino acids. With V trimmed by 8 bases and J by 10 bases, 16 bases remained unmatched. Germline V gives CDR1 KGHSH, CDR2 LQKENI. CDR3 region: CASTDTRASGGQEQFF. CDR3 DNA: TGTGCCAGCACCGACACAAGGGCTAGCGGGGGGCAGGAGCAGTTCTTC.

This clonotype was recorded at least ten times. The chain employs TRBV29-1 and TRBJ2-7, with D perhaps given as TRBD1 or TRBD2 (6 bases each). CDR1 and CDR2 from the germline V gene are SQVTM and ANQGSEA. This CDR3 contains 13 residues. Trimming cost V 4 bases and J 1 base, with 11 bases left between them. The CDR3 reads CSVARGGSYEQYF. In nucleotides, the CDR3 is TGCAGCGTTGCGCGAGGGGGGTCCTACGAGCAGTACTTC.

The chain is built from TRBV25-1 and TRBJ2-3; D possibly uses TRBD1 or TRBD2 (5 bases each). Germline loops: CDR1 MGHDK, CDR2 SYGVNS. The CDR3 runs to 16 residues. V gave up 4 bases and J gave up 4 bases, with 18 bases separating them. In DNA form, the CDR3 reads TGTGCCAGCAGTGCGGGGCAAATCCTAGGTGCAGATACGCAGTATTTT. This sequence encodes CASSAGQILGADTQYF.

In its sample, this clonotype was seen many times. The V gene is TRBV4-3, the J gene TRBJ2-7; D ambiguous. The length of the CDR3 is 13 residues. Germline CDR1 is LGHNA and CDR2 is YSLEER. Trimming took 5 bases from V and 6 from J, leaving 14 bases between them. CDR3 in DNA: TGCGCCAGCAGCTCCGGGCTGGCACCCGAGCAGTACTTC. It is translated as CASSSGLAPEQYF.

This clonotype was detected ten times or more. The rearrangement uses TRBV2 and TRBJ1-4; 10 nucleotides line up with TRBD1. Germline CDR1 reads SNHLY; CDR2 reads FYNNEI. The ends lost 5 bases at V and 6 bases at J; junction bases unmatched: 18. The CDR3 runs to 19 residues. The CDR3: CASSPTGTGVNVMDEKLFF. In nucleotides, the CDR3 is TGTGCCAGCAGTCCAACCGGGACAGGGGTCAATGTGATGGATGAAAAACTGTTTTTT.

Many counts were recorded for this clonotype. V is TRBV6-2 or TRBV6-3 and J is TRBJ2-7; no reliable D call. V was cut by 8 bases and J by 5 bases, with 4 bases left in between. CDR3 length: 9 residues. CDR1 MNHEY and CDR2 SVGEGT come from the germline V gene. CDR3 coding DNA: TGTGCCAGCCTCCACGAGCAGTACTTC. Translated: CASLHEQYF.

This clonotype was seen at least ten times. The chain carries TRBV7-2 and TRBJ1-2; D ambiguous. The CDR3 is 14 residues long. Germline V gene sequence: CDR1 SGHTA, CDR2 FQGNSA. Trimming stripped 2 bases from V and 2 bases from J, with 9 bases between. In DNA form, the CDR3 reads TGTGCCAGCAGCTTATACGGAGCAAACTATGGCTACACCTTC. Protein product: CASSLYGANYGYTF.

The chain uses TRBV3-2 and TRBJ2-3; TRBD1 is the table's D call and was not checked against the DNA. TRBV3-2 is classified as a pseudogene. This CDR3 is 17 amino acids long. DNA for the CDR3: TGTGCCAGCAGCCAAGAGTCTGGGACCTTCTTCACAGATACGCAGTATTTT. Its translation is CASSQESGTFFTDTQYF.

The sample holds a few counts of this clonotype. V gene TRBV19 combines with J gene TRBJ2-7; D not certain. Germline V gene data show CDR1 as LNHDA and CDR2 as SQIVND (reference sequence). The V end lost 5 bases, the J end lost 6 bases, and 14 bases lay between the germline ends. This CDR3 has 13 amino acids. The CDR3 sequence is CASSEARPAEQYF. Here the CDR3 DNA reads TGTGCCAGTAGTGAAGCCAGGCCGGCCGAGCAGTACTTC.

The sample holds many counts of this clonotype. This chain connects TRBV7-9 to TRBJ2-3, with 9 bases identical to TRBD2. The V gene's germline CDR1 is SEHNR and CDR2 FQNEAQ (reference sequence). J gave up 1 base and V 8 bases, and 16 bases lay outside the gene matches. This CDR3 region has 18 residues. The CDR3 is CASAIWSGGLPRTDTQYF. The DNA for the CDR3 is TGTGCCAGCGCAATTTGGAGCGGGGGGCTACCCCGCACAGATACGCAGTATTTT. Based on the CDR3 plus reference TRBV7-9 and TRBJ2-3, the full variable domain is DTGVSQNPRHKITKRGQNVTFRCDPISEHNRLYWYRQTLGQGPEFLTYFQNEAQLEKSRLLSDRFSAERPKGSFSTLEIQRTEQGDSAMYLCASAIWSGGLPRTDTQYFGPGTRLTVL.

This clonotype was recorded at least ten times. The chain is built from TRBV19 and TRBJ2-3, with no clear D. The CDR3 contains 13 residues. Per germline, CDR1 LNHDA and CDR2 SQIVND (reference sequence). Trimming removed 0 bases from V and 6 bases from J, with 7 bases in between. CDR3 sequence: CASSIDWWDTQYF. DNA for the CDR3: TGTGCCAGTAGTATAGATTGGTGGGATACGCAGTATTTT.

This clonotype was recorded many times. This sequence joins TRBV2 and TRBJ2-5; no clear D gene. V shed 7 bases and J shed 6 bases, with 15 bases lying between them. In germline, CDR1 is SNHLY, CDR2 FYNNEI. The CDR3 loop spans 13 amino acids. CDR3 coding DNA: TGTGCCAGCACGGTATTAGGCGGAAAGACCCAGTACTTC. Its translation: CASTVLGGKTQYF.

This clonotype was observed at least ten times. The J gene is TRBJ2-1, the V gene TRBV6-2 or TRBV6-3; weak D call: TRBD2 (6 bases). CDR1 and CDR2 from the germline V gene are MNHEY and SVGEGT. The CDR3 contains 15 residues. Trimming cost V 2 bases and J 6 bases, with 14 bases left between them. The CDR3 loop reads CASSYHLGGSNEQFF. The CDR3, as DNA: TGTGCCAGCAGTTACCATCTGGGAGGTAGCAATGAGCAGTTCTTC.

This clonotype was counted ten times or more. J is TRBJ2-3 and V is TRBV4-1; 7 bases line up with TRBD1. V dropped 3 bases and J dropped 4; count of bases not matched to a gene: 4. Germline lookup yields CDR1 MGHRA and CDR2 YSYEKL. The CDR3 loop spans 14 amino acids. CDR3 bases: TGCGCCAGCAGCCATCCGACAGGGCCAGATACGCAGTATTTT. It yields the protein CASSHPTGPDTQYF.

This clonotype has more than one count but fewer than ten. The rearrangement uses TRBV29-1 and TRBJ2-2; D could derive from TRBD1 or TRBD2 (6 bases each). Trimming cost V 7 bases and J 6 bases, with 24 bases left between them. CDR1 and CDR2 from the germline V gene are SQVTM and ANQGSEA. This CDR3 region has 16 residues. The CDR3 protein is CSAGAGPVGYAGELFF. The CDR3 nucleotides read TGCAGCGCGGGGGCCGGGCCAGTGGGGTACGCCGGGGAGCTGTTTTTT.

Comments on this clonotype: Since a much larger clone is just one base distant, this may be a read error. V gene TRBV6-5 combines with J gene TRBJ1-2, with unresolved D. The CDR3 covers 14 residues. CDR1 is MNHEY and CDR2 is SVGAGI in the germline V gene. The CDR3 region is CASGYSTGFYGYTF. CDR3 sequence (DNA): TGTGCCAGCGGTTACTCGACCGGATTCTATGGCTACACCTTC.

The table lists this clonotype with many counts. The chain has TRBV29-1 and TRBJ2-5, with D perhaps TRBD2 (6 bases). This CDR3 region has 13 residues. V dropped 5 bases and J dropped 5 bases, with 15 bases sitting between them. Germline V gene lookup returns CDR1 SQVTM and CDR2 ANQGSEA. The CDR3 sequence is CSVSSGVTETQYF. CDR3 nucleotide sequence: TGCAGCGTTTCGTCGGGGGTTACGGAGACCCAGTACTTC.

The chain employs TRBV20-1 and TRBJ1-5; 8 bases map to TRBD1. From germline, CDR1 is DFQATT and CDR2 SNEGSKA (reference sequence). The CDR3 is made up of 13 amino acids. With V trimmed by 5 bases and J by 6 bases, 6 bases remained unmatched. The CDR3 sequence: CSASTGEVQPQHF. The CDR3 DNA follows: TGCAGTGCTTCGACAGGGGAGGTTCAGCCCCAGCATTTT.

This clonotype was counted ten times or more. The V and J genes are TRBV20-1 and TRBJ1-5; D is uncertain. With 3 bases removed from V and 5 bases from J, the gap between germline ends came to 11 bases. The CDR3 has 13 amino acids. From germline, CDR1 is DFQATT and CDR2 SNEGSKA (reference sequence). Here the CDR3 reads CSASRDTHQPQHF. CDR3 coding DNA: TGCAGTGCTAGTCGAGACACTCATCAGCCCCAGCATTTT.

This clonotype has only a few counts. The gene calls are TRBV10-3 and TRBJ2-3; 7 bases agree with TRBD2. In germline, CDR1 is ENHRY, CDR2 SYGVKD. The V and J ends lost 7 bases and 0 bases, in that order; junction bases with no gene match: 4. The CDR3 spans 14 residues. The CDR3 loop reads CAIKPAGSTDTQYF. The CDR3 nucleotides read TGTGCCATCAAGCCAGCGGGGAGCACAGATACGCAGTATTTT.